This TCR beta chain is drawn from a study of blood T cell repertoires in COVID-19. Study-wide background: Sites in the United States, Italy and Spain provided acute and convalescent COVID-19 samples.

Germline CDR1 and CDR2: MNHEY and SVGAGI. The CDR3 consists of 15 residues. Trimming shortened V by 6 bases and J by 0 bases, and 12 bases separated the two germline ends. In the authors' workflow: Reference gene primer amplification gave nucleated cell count estimates. Assay used: immunoSEQ multiplex PCR; TCRdb lists only in-frame clones, some missing. V and J calls and clone size are given by that table; D and trimming were obtained from the DNA. This repertoire shows 120,000 to 150,000 clones, approximately 86% found once; its top ten account for less than 2%. This clone has a single count. The rearrangement joins TRBV6-5 to TRBJ1-5, with D perhaps matching TRBD1 (5 bases). Sequencing used peripheral blood. This clonotype originated in a woman aged 55-69 years with acute or convalescent COVID-19. The CDR3 protein is CASRRQPDSNQPQHF. The CDR3 DNA is TGTGCCAGCAGACGACAGCCTGATAGCAATCAGCCCCAGCATTTT.